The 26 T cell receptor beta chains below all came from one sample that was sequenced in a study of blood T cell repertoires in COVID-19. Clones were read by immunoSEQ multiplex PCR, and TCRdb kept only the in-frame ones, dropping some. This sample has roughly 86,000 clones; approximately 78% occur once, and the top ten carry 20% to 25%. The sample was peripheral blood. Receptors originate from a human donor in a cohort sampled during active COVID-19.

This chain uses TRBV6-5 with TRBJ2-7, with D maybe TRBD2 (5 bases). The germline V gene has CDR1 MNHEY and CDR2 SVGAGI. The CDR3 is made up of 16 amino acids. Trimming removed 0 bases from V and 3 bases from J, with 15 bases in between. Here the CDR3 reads CASSYSNEGPFYEQYF. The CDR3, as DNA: TGTGCCAGCAGTTACTCGAATGAGGGCCCCTTCTACGAGCAGTACTTC.

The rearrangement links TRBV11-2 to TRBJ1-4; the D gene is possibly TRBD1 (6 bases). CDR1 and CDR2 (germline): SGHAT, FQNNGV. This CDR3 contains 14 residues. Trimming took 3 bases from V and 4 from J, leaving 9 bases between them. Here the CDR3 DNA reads TGTGCCAGCAGCTTGGGACAAAATAATGAAAAACTGTTTTTT. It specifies CASSLGQNNEKLFF. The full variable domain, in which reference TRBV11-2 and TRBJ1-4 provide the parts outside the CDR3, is EAGVAQSPRYKIIEKRQSVAFWCNPISGHATLYWYQQILGQGPKLLIQFQNNGVVDDSQLPKDRFSAERLKGVDSTLKIQPAKLEDSAVYLCASSLGQNNEKLFFGSGTQLSVL.

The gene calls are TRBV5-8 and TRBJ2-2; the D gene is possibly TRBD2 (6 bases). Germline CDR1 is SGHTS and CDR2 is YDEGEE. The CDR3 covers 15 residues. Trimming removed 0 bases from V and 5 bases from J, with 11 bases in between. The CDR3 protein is CASSLAAGWTGELFF. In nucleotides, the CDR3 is TGTGCCAGCAGCTTGGCGGCGGGGTGGACCGGGGAGCTGTTTTTT.

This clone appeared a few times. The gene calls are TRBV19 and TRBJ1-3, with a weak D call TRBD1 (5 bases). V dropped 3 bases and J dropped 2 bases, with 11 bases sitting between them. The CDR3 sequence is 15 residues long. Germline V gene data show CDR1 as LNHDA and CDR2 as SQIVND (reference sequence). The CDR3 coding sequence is TGTGCCAGTAGTATGGTATCAGGGACTGGAAACACCATATATTTT. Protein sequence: CASSMVSGTGNTIYF.

CDR3 DNA: TGTGCCAGCAGCCCGATGGCGCAGGGTCTCTCTGGGGCCAACGTCCTGACTTTC. Protein sequence: CASSPMAQGLSGANVLTF. The genes are TRBV27 and TRBJ2-6; tentative D call: TRBD1 (5 bases). Trimming took off 6 bases at V and 0 bases at J, with 18 bases between the two ends. Germline V gene sequence: CDR1 MNHEY, CDR2 SMNVEV (reference sequence). This CDR3 region has 18 residues. Together with reference TRBV27 and TRBJ2-6, the CDR3 gives the full variable domain: EAQVTQNPRYLITVTGKKLTVTCSQNMNHEYMSWYRQDPGLGLRQIYYSMNVEVTDKGDVPEGYKVSRKEKRNFPLILESPSPNQTSLYFCASSPMAQGLSGANVLTFGAGSRLTVL.

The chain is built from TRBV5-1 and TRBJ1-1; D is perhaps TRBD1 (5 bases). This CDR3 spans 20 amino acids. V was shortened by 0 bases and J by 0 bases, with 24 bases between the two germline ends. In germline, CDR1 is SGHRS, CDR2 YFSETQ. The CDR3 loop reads CASSLAPLSMRQTMNTEAFF. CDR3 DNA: TGCGCCAGCAGCTTGGCCCCCTTGAGTATGAGACAGACAATGAACACTGAAGCTTTCTTT.

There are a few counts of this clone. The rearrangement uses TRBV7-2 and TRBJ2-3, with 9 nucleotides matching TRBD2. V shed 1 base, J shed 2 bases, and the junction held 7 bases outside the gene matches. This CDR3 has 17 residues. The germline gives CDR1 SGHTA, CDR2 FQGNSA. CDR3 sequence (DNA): TGTGCCAGCAGCTTAGTGCCCGTAGCGGGGGCCACAGATACGCAGTATTTT. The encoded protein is CASSLVPVAGATDTQYF.

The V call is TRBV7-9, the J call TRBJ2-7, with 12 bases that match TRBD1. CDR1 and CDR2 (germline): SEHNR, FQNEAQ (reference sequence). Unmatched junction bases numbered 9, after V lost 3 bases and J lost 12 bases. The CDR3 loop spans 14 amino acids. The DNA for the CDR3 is TGTGCCAGCAGCTTGGGGACAGGGGGCCTTTTACCGTACTTC. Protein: CASSLGTGGLLPYF.

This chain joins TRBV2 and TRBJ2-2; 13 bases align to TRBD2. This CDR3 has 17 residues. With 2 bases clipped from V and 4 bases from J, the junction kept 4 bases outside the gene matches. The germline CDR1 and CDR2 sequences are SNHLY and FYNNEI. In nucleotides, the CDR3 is TGTGCCAGCAGTGAAACTAGCGGGGGGGTAGGCACCGGGGAGCTGTTTTTT. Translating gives CASSETSGGVGTGELFF.

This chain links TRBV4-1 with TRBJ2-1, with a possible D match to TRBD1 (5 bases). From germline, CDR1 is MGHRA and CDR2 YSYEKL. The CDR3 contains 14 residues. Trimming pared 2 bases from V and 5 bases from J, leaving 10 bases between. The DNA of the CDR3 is TGCGCCAGCAGCCAAAAGTTCAGGGACAATGAGCAGTTCTTC. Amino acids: CASSQKFRDNEQFF.

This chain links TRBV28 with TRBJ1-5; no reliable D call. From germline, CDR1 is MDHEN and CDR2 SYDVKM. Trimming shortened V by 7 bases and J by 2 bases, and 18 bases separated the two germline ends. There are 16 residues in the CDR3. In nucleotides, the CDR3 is TGTGCCAGCACTCCTCGGCCCCATCGGGGCAATCAGCCCCAGCATTTT. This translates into CASTPRPHRGNQPQHF.

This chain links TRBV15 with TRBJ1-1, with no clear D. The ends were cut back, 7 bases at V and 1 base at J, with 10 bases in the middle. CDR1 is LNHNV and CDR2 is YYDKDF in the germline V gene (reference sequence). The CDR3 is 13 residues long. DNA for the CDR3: TGTGCCACCACCTTCGTTCGGAACACTGAAGCTTTCTTT. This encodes CATTFVRNTEAFF.

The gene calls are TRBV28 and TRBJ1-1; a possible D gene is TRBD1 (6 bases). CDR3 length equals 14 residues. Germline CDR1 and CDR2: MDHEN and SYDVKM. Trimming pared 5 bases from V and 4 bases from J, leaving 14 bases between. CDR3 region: CASSSTGLSTEAFF. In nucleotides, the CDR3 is TGTGCCAGCAGTAGTACAGGGTTGAGCACTGAAGCTTTCTTT.

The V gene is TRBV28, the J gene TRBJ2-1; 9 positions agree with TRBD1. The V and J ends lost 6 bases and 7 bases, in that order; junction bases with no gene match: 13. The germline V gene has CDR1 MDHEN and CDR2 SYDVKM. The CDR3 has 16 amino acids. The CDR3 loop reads CASSTIARQGGNEQFF. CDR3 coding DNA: TGTGCCAGCAGCACCATTGCAAGACAGGGGGGGAATGAGCAGTTCTTC.

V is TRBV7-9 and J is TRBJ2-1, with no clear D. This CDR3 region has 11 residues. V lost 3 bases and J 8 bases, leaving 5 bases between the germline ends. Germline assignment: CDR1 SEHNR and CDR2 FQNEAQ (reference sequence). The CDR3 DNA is TGTGCCAGCAGCTTTGCGTATGAGCAGTTCTTC. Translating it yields CASSFAYEQFF.

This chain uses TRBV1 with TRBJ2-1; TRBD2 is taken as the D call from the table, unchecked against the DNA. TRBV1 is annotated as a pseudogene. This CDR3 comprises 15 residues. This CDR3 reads CTSKYSSGGYNEQFF. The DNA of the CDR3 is TGCACCAGCAAGTACTCTAGCGGGGGGTACAATGAGCAGTTCTTC.

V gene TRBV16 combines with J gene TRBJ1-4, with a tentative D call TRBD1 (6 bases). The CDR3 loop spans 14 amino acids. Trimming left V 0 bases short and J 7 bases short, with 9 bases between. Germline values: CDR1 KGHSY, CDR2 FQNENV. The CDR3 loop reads CASSQSGGAEKLFF. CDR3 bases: TGTGCCAGCAGCCAATCTGGGGGCGCTGAAAAACTGTTTTTT.

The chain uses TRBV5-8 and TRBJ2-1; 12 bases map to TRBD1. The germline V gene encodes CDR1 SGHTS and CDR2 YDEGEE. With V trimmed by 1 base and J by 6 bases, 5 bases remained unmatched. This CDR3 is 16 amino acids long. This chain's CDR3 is CASSLPGTGGGNEQFF. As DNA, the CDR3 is TGTGCCAGCAGCTTGCCCGGGACAGGGGGCGGCAATGAGCAGTTCTTC.

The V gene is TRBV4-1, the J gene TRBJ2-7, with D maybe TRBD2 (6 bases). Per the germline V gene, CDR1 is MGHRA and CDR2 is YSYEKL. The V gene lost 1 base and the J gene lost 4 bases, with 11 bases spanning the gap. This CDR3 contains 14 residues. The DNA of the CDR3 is TGCGCCAGCAGCCAAGGTCTCGGGGGTTACGAGCAGTACTTC. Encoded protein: CASSQGLGGYEQYF.

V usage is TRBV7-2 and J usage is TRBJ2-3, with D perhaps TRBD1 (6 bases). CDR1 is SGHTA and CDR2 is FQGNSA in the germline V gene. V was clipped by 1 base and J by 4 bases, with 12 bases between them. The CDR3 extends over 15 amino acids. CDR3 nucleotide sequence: TGTGCCAGCAGCTTAGACCCACAGGGCGCAGATACGCAGTATTTT. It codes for CASSLDPQGADTQYF.

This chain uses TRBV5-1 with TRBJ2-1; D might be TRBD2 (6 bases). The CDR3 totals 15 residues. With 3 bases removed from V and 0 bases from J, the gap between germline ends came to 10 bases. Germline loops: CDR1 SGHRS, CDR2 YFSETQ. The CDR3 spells CASSSAGSSYNEQFF. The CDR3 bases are TGCGCCAGCAGCTCGGCGGGGAGCTCCTACAATGAGCAGTTCTTC.

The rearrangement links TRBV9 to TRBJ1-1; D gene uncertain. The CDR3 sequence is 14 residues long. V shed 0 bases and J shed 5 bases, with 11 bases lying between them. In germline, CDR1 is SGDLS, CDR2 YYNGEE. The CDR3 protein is CASSVVTTGTEAFF. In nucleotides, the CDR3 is TGTGCCAGCAGCGTAGTTACCACGGGGACTGAAGCTTTCTTT.

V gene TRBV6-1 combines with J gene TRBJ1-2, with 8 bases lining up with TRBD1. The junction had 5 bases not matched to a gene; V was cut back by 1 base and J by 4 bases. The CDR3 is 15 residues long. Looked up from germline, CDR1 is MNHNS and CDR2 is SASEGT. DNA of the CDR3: TGTGCCAGCAGTGAAGGGGGGGGACAGGCCTATGGCTACACCTTC. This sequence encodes CASSEGGGQAYGYTF.

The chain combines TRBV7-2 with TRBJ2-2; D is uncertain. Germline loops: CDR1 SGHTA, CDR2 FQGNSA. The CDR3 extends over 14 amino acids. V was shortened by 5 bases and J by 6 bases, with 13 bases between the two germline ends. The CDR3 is CASSPRRTSGELFF. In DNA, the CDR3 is TGTGCCAGCAGCCCCCGTCGTACATCCGGGGAGCTGTTTTTT.

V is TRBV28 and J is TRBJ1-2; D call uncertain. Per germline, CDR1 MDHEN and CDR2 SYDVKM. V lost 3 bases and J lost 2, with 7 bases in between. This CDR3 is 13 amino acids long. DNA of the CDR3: TGTGCCAGCAGTTTTAGCCCAAACTATGGCTACACCTTC. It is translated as CASSFSPNYGYTF.

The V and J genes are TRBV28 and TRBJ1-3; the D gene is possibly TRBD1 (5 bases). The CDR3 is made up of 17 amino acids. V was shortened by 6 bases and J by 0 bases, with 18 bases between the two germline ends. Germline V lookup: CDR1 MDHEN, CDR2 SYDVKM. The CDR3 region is CASSRAGRESSGNTIYF. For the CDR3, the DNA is TGTGCCAGCAGCCGAGCGGGGCGGGAGAGCTCTGGAAACACCATATATTTT.